The 16 T cell receptor beta chains below all came from one sample that was sequenced in a study of technical replicates of blood from several donors. The table came from immunoSEQ multiplex PCR; TCRdb's copy has only in-frame clones and leaves some out. Among fewer than 95,000 clones, about 91% were seen once, and the ten largest hold around 0.24%. Sequencing was done on a sample of T cells isolated from PBMCs. The origin of the receptors is a human donor in good health.

This clone has a single count. This rearrangement joins TRBV4-1 to TRBJ2-7; 8 nucleotides agree with TRBD1. This CDR3 is built from 16 residues. Germline lookup yields CDR1 MGHRA and CDR2 YSYEKL. J was trimmed by 4 bases and V by 2 bases; bases with no gene match: 10. Here the CDR3 reads CASSQFFSTGGYEQYF. Here the CDR3 DNA reads TGCGCCAGCAGCCAATTTTTTAGTACAGGGGGGTACGAGCAGTACTTC.

The chain links TRBV6-1 to TRBJ1-1; D unclear. CDR3 length equals 13 residues. V was pared by 6 bases and J by 11 bases, with 19 bases between. Germline V gene lookup returns CDR1 MNHNS and CDR2 SASEGT. CDR3 sequence reads: CASSEGIIGDAFF. In DNA form, the CDR3 reads TGTGCCAGCAGCGAGGGTATAATCGGCGATGCTTTCTTT.

The genes are TRBV10-1 and TRBJ2-3, with 10 bases aligning to TRBD2. From germline, CDR1 is WNHNN and CDR2 SYGVQD (reference sequence). J gave up 0 bases and V 8 bases, and 8 bases lay outside the gene matches. The CDR3 contains 16 residues. The CDR3 DNA follows: TGCGCCAGCTCCCGGACTAGCGGAAAAAGCACAGATACGCAGTATTTT. As protein: CASSRTSGKSTDTQYF.

The J gene is TRBJ1-2, the V gene TRBV7-9; 8 nucleotides align to TRBD1. The CDR3 sequence is 14 residues long. The trim removed 8 bases at V and 4 bases at J, leaving 9 bases unmatched. Germline lookup yields CDR1 SEHNR and CDR2 FQNEAQ (reference sequence). The CDR3 sequence is CASVTGTGRYGYTF. The CDR3 nucleotides are TGTGCCAGCGTCACCGGGACAGGTCGCTATGGCTACACCTTC.

V is TRBV19 and J is TRBJ2-3; 15 bases map to TRBD2. V trimming: 4 bases; J trimming: 3 bases; junction bases outside the gene matches: 2. The CDR3 is 16 amino acids. Germline V CDR1 and CDR2: LNHDA, SQIVND (reference sequence). CDR3 nucleotides: TGTGCCAGTAGTACCGGGACTAGCGGGAGGACAGATACGCAGTATTTT. Translation: CASSTGTSGRTDTQYF.

V gene TRBV30 combines with J gene TRBJ2-1, with a weak D call TRBD1 (5 bases). This CDR3 has 13 residues. CDR1 is GTSNPN, CDR2 SVGIG, per germline (reference sequence). The V end lost 0 bases, the J end lost 9 bases, and 12 bases lay between the germline ends. The CDR3 sequence is CAWSVQDFGEQFF. The CDR3 nucleotides read TGTGCCTGGAGTGTACAGGATTTTGGTGAGCAGTTCTTC.

The chain recombines TRBV29-1 with TRBJ2-3, with D possibly TRBD2 on 5 matching bases. The CDR3 covers 13 residues. Germline V gives CDR1 SQVTM, CDR2 ANQGSEA. V lost 4 bases and J 0 bases, leaving 8 bases between the germline ends. Here the CDR3 reads CSVVGGSTDTQYF. The DNA for the CDR3 is TGCAGCGTTGTCGGCGGGAGCACAGATACGCAGTATTTT.

This CDR3 is CASSLGPGRVQPQHF. CDR3 DNA sequence: TGTGCCAGCAGCTTGGGTCCAGGGCGAGTTCAGCCCCAGCATTTT. The rearrangement uses TRBV5-4 and TRBJ1-5; possible D gene TRBD1, 5 bases. V shed 0 bases and J shed 6 bases, with 13 bases lying between them. Germline CDR1 is SGHNT and CDR2 is YYREEE (reference sequence). The CDR3 length is 15 residues.

J is TRBJ2-1 and V is TRBV5-6; TRBD2 might be the D (6 bases). V was cut by 7 bases and J by 9 bases, with 23 bases left in between. Germline loops: CDR1 SGHDT, CDR2 YYEEEE. This CDR3 comprises 15 residues. CDR3 DNA: TGTGCCAGCCGCTCTTGGGCGGGGACCCTCGGTGAGCAGTTCTTC. It codes for CASRSWAGTLGEQFF.

This chain joins TRBV27 and TRBJ1-1; TRBD1 might be the D (5 bases). Trimming pared 4 bases from V and 1 base from J, leaving 10 bases between. The germline gives CDR1 MNHEY, CDR2 SMNVEV (reference sequence). This CDR3 is 14 amino acids long. CDR3 loop: CASSYNRKNTEAFF. The CDR3 DNA sequence: TGTGCCAGCAGTTATAACAGGAAGAACACTGAAGCTTTCTTT.

The chain uses TRBV30 and TRBJ1-4; D may be TRBD1 (5 bases). Germline V CDR1 and CDR2: GTSNPN, SVGIG (reference sequence). CDR3 size: 13 residues. V lost 2 bases, J lost 6 bases, and 10 bases lay in between. CDR3 DNA: TGTGCCTGGAGTATCCCGGGGGATGAAAAACTGTTTTTT. As protein: CAWSIPGDEKLFF.

The J gene is TRBJ2-7, the V gene TRBV27; possibly TRBD1 for D (5 bases). Looked up from germline, CDR1 is MNHEY and CDR2 is SMNVEV (reference sequence). The CDR3 has 14 residues. Trimming took off 0 bases at V and 1 base at J, with 7 bases between the two ends. CDR3 amino acids: CASSLSQGSYEQYF. The CDR3 nucleotides read TGTGCCAGCAGTTTATCTCAGGGATCCTACGAGCAGTACTTC.

The DNA of the CDR3 is TGCAGTGCCAGCGGGGAGACCCAGTACTTC. Amino acid sequence: CSASGETQYF. The chain carries TRBV20-1 and TRBJ2-5, with D possibly matching TRBD2 (6 bases). This CDR3 is 10 amino acids long. V was trimmed by 6 bases and J by 5 bases, leaving 7 bases between them. Germline lookup yields CDR1 DFQATT and CDR2 SNEGSKA (reference sequence).

The chain employs TRBV4-1 and TRBJ1-6; 10 bases fit TRBD1. The V gene end was trimmed by 4 bases and the J gene end by 9 bases; junction bases not matched to a gene: 6. This CDR3 spans 15 amino acids. CDR1 and CDR2 from the germline V gene are MGHRA and YSYEKL. The CDR3 DNA is TGCGCCAGCAGCCTCGGGACAGGGGTAGCTTCACCCCTCCACTTT. Amino acids: CASSLGTGVASPLHF.

CDR3 residues: CASSQEPAPWRGNTGELFF. CDR3 nucleotides: TGTGCCAGCAGCCAAGAACCGGCCCCATGGCGGGGTAACACCGGGGAGCTGTTTTTT. V gene TRBV4-2 combines with J gene TRBJ2-2; a weak D match, TRBD2 (6 bases). Germline-derived CDR1 and CDR2 are LGHNA and YNFKEQ. The V gene lost 0 bases and the J gene lost 2 bases, with 19 bases spanning the gap. The CDR3 runs to 19 residues.

The V and J genes are TRBV4-2 and TRBJ2-2, with 7 bases identical to TRBD2. Germline lookup yields CDR1 LGHNA and CDR2 YNFKEQ. The CDR3 is 17 amino acids. Trimming removed 4 bases from V and 6 bases from J; junction bases left unmatched: 14. CDR3 DNA: TGTGCCAGCAGCCTTCCCAGCGGGAATAGTTTCGCCGGGGAGCTGTTTTTT. Its translation is CASSLPSGNSFAGELFF.